The 13 T cell receptor beta chains listed next were all sequenced from one sample in a study of STAT5B mutations in CD4+ large granular lymphocyte leukemia. Data came from immunoSEQ multiplex PCR; TCRdb stores just in-frame clones and leaves some out. The repertoire holds about 37,000 clones, with around 67% as singletons. Sample: CD4+ T cells from blood buffy coats. The receptors were gathered from a human donor in good health.

The chain couples TRBV9 to TRBJ1-1; D gene unclear. The CDR3 has 15 amino acids. CDR1 is SGDLS and CDR2 is YYNGEE in the germline V gene. Trimming removed 0 bases at V and 7 bases at J, with 16 bases between. CDR3 in amino acids: CASSVGTAQGGEAFF. In nucleotides, the CDR3 is TGTGCCAGCAGCGTAGGAACAGCCCAAGGCGGTGAAGCTTTCTTT.

The J gene is TRBJ2-5, the V gene TRBV7-7, with 8 bases aligning to TRBD2. With V trimmed by 9 bases and J by 4 bases, 4 bases remained unmatched. This CDR3 has 12 amino acids. The germline gives CDR1 SSHAT, CDR2 FNYEAQ (reference sequence). CDR3 sequence: CASSGGAETQYF. In nucleotides, the CDR3 is TGTGCCAGTTCGGGGGGGGCAGAGACCCAGTACTTC.

The chain uses TRBV5-1 and TRBJ2-5; D not certain. The germline V gene encodes CDR1 SGHRS and CDR2 YFSETQ. The CDR3 totals 12 residues. V dropped 7 bases and J dropped 2 bases, with 9 bases sitting between them. CDR3 loop: CASARQQETQYF. The DNA for the CDR3 is TGCGCCAGCGCCCGCCAGCAAGAGACCCAGTACTTC.

The table lists this clone with a few counts. V usage is TRBV5-1 and J usage is TRBJ1-6, with D tentatively TRBD1 (5 bases). The CDR3 has 15 residues. Germline loops: CDR1 SGHRS, CDR2 YFSETQ. V was pared by 0 bases and J by 9 bases, with 13 bases between. The CDR3 sequence: CASSLGGTESSPLHF. For the CDR3, the DNA is TGCGCCAGCAGCTTGGGGGGGACGGAGTCTTCACCCCTCCACTTT.

The chain carries TRBV4-1 and TRBJ1-5, with a tentative D call TRBD1 (5 bases). The CDR3 has 15 residues. V shed 5 bases and J shed 7 bases, with 18 bases lying between them. Germline V gene lookup returns CDR1 MGHRA and CDR2 YSYEKL. In DNA, the CDR3 is TGCGCCAGCAGCGAGACAGTTGCGTTGGAGCAGCCCCAGCATTTT. It is translated as CASSETVALEQPQHF.

This chain connects TRBV29-1 to TRBJ2-1, with 10 bases fitting TRBD2. Trimming removed 3 bases from V and 8 bases from J; junction bases left unmatched: 10. Per the germline V gene, CDR1 is SQVTM and CDR2 is ANQGSEA. The CDR3 loop spans 15 amino acids. In nucleotides, the CDR3 is TGCAGCGTTGACGTAGGCAGCGGGGGGGGTTATGAGCAGTTCTTC. Its translation: CSVDVGSGGGYEQFF.

The chain links TRBV11-1 to TRBJ2-3; D is unresolved. With 5 bases removed from V and 0 bases from J, the gap between germline ends came to 15 bases. The CDR3 is 16 residues long. CDR1 SGHAT and CDR2 FQDESV come from the germline V gene (reference sequence). In DNA, the CDR3 is TGTGCCAGCAGCCCCTCCGAGGTTACAAGCACAGATACGCAGTATTTT. It encodes CASSPSEVTSTDTQYF.

The chain joins TRBV11-2 to TRBJ2-3; 13 bases agree with TRBD2. The germline CDR1 and CDR2 sequences are SGHAT and FQNNGV. CDR3 length: 17 amino acids. Trimming took 5 bases from V and 5 from J; bases not matched to a gene: 10. The CDR3 coding sequence is TGTGCCAGCAGCCCCCGACTAGCGGGGGGAAAAAGAGATACGCAGTATTTT. Its protein is CASSPRLAGGKRDTQYF.

This clone was counted only a few times. This chain uses TRBV29-1 with TRBJ1-2, with D uncertain. Germline V lookup: CDR1 SQVTM, CDR2 ANQGSEA. Trimming took 0 bases from V and 4 from J, leaving 9 bases between them. The CDR3 runs 13 residues. As DNA, the CDR3 is TGCAGCGTTGAAGATGCGCAGACCTATGGCTACACCTTC. Translated: CSVEDAQTYGYTF.

V and J are TRBV7-2 and TRBJ2-5, with TRBD1 identical over 9 bases. Germline CDR1 and CDR2: SGHTA and FQGNSA. The CDR3 has 15 amino acids. V was clipped by 4 bases and J by 7 bases; unmatched bases: 10. The CDR3 spells CASSYGQGPKGTQYF. Here the CDR3 DNA reads TGTGCCAGCAGCTATGGACAGGGGCCTAAGGGGACCCAGTACTTC. The whole variable domain, filled in from reference TRBV7-2 and TRBJ2-5, reads GAGVSQSPSNKVTEKGKDVELRCDPISGHTALYWYRQSLGQGLEFLIYFQGNSAPDKSGLPSDRFSAERTGGSVSTLTIQRTQQEDSAVYLCASSYGQGPKGTQYFGPGTRLLVL.

The chain combines TRBV5-1 with TRBJ1-3; 10 nucleotides match TRBD1. The CDR3 has 15 residues. V shed 4 bases, J shed 4 bases, and the junction held 5 bases outside the gene matches. Looked up from germline, CDR1 is SGHRS and CDR2 is YFSETQ. The CDR3 DNA follows: TGCGCCAGCAGCGAAACGACAGGGGGCGGAAACACCATATATTTT. Protein: CASSETTGGGNTIYF.

The chain recombines TRBV14 with TRBJ1-1; a possible D gene is TRBD1 (6 bases). V was trimmed by 3 bases and J by 1 base, leaving 9 bases between them. Looked up from germline, CDR1 is SGHDN and CDR2 is FVKESK. CDR3 length equals 14 residues. CDR3 DNA: TGTGCCAGCAGCCACCGGACAGCGAACACTGAAGCTTTCTTT. It translates to CASSHRTANTEAFF.

The sample holds a few counts of this clone. This rearrangement joins TRBV10-3 to TRBJ1-2; D call uncertain. Trimming removed 0 bases from V and 3 bases from J, with 2 bases in between. The germline gives CDR1 ENHRY, CDR2 SYGVKD. The CDR3 has 12 amino acids. The CDR3: CAISESDYGYTF. CDR3 nucleotides: TGTGCCATCAGTGAGTCGGACTATGGCTACACCTTC.